A selection of T cell receptor beta chains follows, all from one sample in a study of cytomegalovirus exposure and HLA in healthy donors. Libraries were prepared by immunoSEQ multiplex PCR; TCRdb keeps only in-frame clonotypes and omits some of them. Of more than 110,000 clones listed, 60% to 75% are singletons. Sequenced material: PBMCs. These receptors were obtained from a man younger than 40 in good health and CMV-seronegative. CDR3s include the opening cysteine and the closing phenylalanine or tryptophan. A D gene is named only where the DNA matches it firmly. Rows may omit the clone size; those that give it use once, few, many or a size class.

v_call,clone_size,j_call,d_call,cdr3_aa,cdr3_nt
TRBV30,NA,TRBJ2-5,TRBD1,CALIQGAAETQYF,TGTGCCTTGATCCAGGGGGCCGCTGAGACCCAGTACTTC
TRBV9,NA,TRBJ1-5,TRBD1,CASSVDGAGGDQPQHF,TGTGCCAGCAGCGTAGATGGGGCAGGGGGCGACCAGCCCCAGCATTTT
TRBV10-1,NA,TRBJ2-7,NA,CASSGQGGEQYF,TGCGCCAGCAGTGGGCAGGGTGGCGAGCAGTACTTC
TRBV27,NA,TRBJ2-7,TRBD2,CASKLGLAGGYEQYF,TGTGCCAGCAAATTGGGACTAGCGGGGGGCTACGAGCAGTACTTC
TRBV5-1,NA,TRBJ1-1,NA,CASTWFGGENTEAFF,TGCGCCAGCACATGGTTTGGGGGGGAGAACACTGAAGCTTTCTTT
TRBV7-8,NA,TRBJ2-3,TRBD2,CASSFEYREGPASTDTQYF,TGTGCCAGCAGCTTCGAGTACCGGGAGGGCCCCGCGAGCACAGATACGCAGTATTTT
TRBV28,NA,TRBJ2-3,NA,CASSLAPGADTQYF,TGTGCCAGCAGTTTAGCCCCGGGGGCAGATACGCAGTATTTT
TRBV7-8,NA,TRBJ2-1,TRBD1,CASSLDGTGGVVFF,TGTGCCAGCAGCTTAGATGGGACAGGGGGCGTAGTGTTCTTC
TRBV5-1,NA,TRBJ1-5,TRBD1,CASSLAQGDQPQHF,TGCGCCAGCAGCTTGGCACAGGGGGACCAGCCCCAGCATTTT
TRBV7-2,NA,TRBJ1-5,TRBD1,CASSSGQGSNQPQHF,TGTGCCAGCAGCTCCGGACAGGGTAGCAATCAGCCCCAGCATTTT
TRBV6-5,NA,TRBJ1-2,NA,CASSLQATNYGYTF,TGTGCCAGCAGTTTACAGGCGACTAACTATGGCTACACCTTC
TRBV6-5,NA,TRBJ1-5,TRBD1,CASSPGTAYNQPQHF,TGTGCCAGCAGCCCTGGGACAGCATACAATCAGCCCCAGCATTTT
TRBV27,NA,TRBJ1-6,TRBD1,CASSLRVDRGDYNSPLHF,TGTGCCAGCAGTTTAAGAGTGGACAGGGGCGACTATAATTCACCCCTCCACTTT
TRBV9,NA,TRBJ2-6,NA,CASSLRDTVNSGANGLTF,TGTGCCAGCAGCCTTCGGGACACGGTTAACTCTGGGGCCAACGGCCTGACTTTC
TRBV5-6,NA,TRBJ1-2,NA,CASSPTAQDGYTF,TGTGCCAGCAGCCCCACGGCGCAGGATGGCTACACCTTC
TRBV6-6,NA,TRBJ1-2,TRBD1,CASSYPGQGGYGYTF,TGTGCCAGCAGTTACCCTGGACAGGGAGGCTATGGCTACACCTTC
TRBV28,NA,TRBJ1-1,NA,CASSFELNTEAFF,TGTGCCAGCAGTTTTGAGTTGAACACTGAAGCTTTCTTT
TRBV5-1,NA,TRBJ2-7,TRBD2,CASSPTSGGLPNYEQYF,TGCGCCAGCAGTCCAACTAGCGGGGGGTTGCCGAACTACGAGCAGTACTTC
TRBV28,NA,TRBJ2-4,TRBD1,CASSSPLGGFIQYF,TGTGCCAGCAGTTCCCCCTTAGGGGGCTTCATTCAGTACTTC
TRBV5-6,NA,TRBJ1-2,NA,CASRSRGGNYGYTF,TGTGCCAGCCGATCTCGTGGCGGTAACTATGGCTACACCTTC
TRBV6-5,NA,TRBJ1-6,NA,CASTRGASGSPLHF,TGTGCCAGCACTCGGGGGGCGTCTGGTTCACCCCTCCACTTT
TRBV30,NA,TRBJ1-4,NA,CAWSYGLTNEKLFF,TGTGCCTGGAGTTATGGGCTGACTAATGAAAAACTGTTTTTT
TRBV6-1,NA,TRBJ1-1,NA,CASRGGTANTEAFF,TGTGCCAGCAGGGGAGGGACGGCGAACACTGAAGCTTTCTTT
TRBV11-2,NA,TRBJ2-7,NA,CASTRVSSYEQYF,TGTGCCAGCACCAGGGTAAGCTCCTACGAGCAGTACTTC
TRBV30,NA,TRBJ1-6,NA,CAWTASEDSPLHF,TGTGCCTGGACGGCGTCAGAGGATTCACCCCTCCACTTT
TRBV5-5,once,TRBJ1-5,TRBD1,CASSKDRGQGQPQHF,TGTGCCAGCAGCAAAGACAGGGGGCAGGGTCAGCCCCAGCATTTT